These 32 T cell receptor beta chains were sequenced from one sample in a study of T cells after yellow fever vaccination. TCRdb re-called the 5' RACE reads with MiXCR, one entry per CDR3 protein. This repertoire shows around 500,000 distinct CDR3 sequences, roughly 22% found once; its top ten account for about 16%. This specimen was PBMCs, taken 20 to 25 days after the first yellow fever vaccination. Every receptor here comes from a man younger than 35 who received the YFV17D yellow fever vaccine.

This clonotype was observed a few times. CDR3 in DNA: TGTGCCAGCAGCTTATGGACTAGCGCTGAGACCCAGTACTTC. Amino acid sequence: CASSLWTSAETQYF. The chain has TRBV11-2 and TRBJ2-5, with 9 bases identical to TRBD2. Germline CDR1 is SGHAT and CDR2 is FQNNGV. The V segment lost 2 bases and the J segment 5 bases; nucleotides outside the gene matches: 3. The CDR3 runs to 14 residues.

Only a few counts were recorded for this clonotype. This chain uses TRBV18 with TRBJ2-4; 7 bases agree with TRBD1. The V gene's germline CDR1 is KGHSH and CDR2 LQKENI. There are 18 residues in the CDR3. Germline trimming cut 3 bases from V and 0 bases from J; bases unmatched to any gene: 11. CDR3 sequence: CASSPPAGTVLAKNIQYF. In DNA form, the CDR3 reads TGTGCCAGCTCACCCCCGGCCGGGACAGTCCTAGCCAAAAACATTCAGTACTTC.

This clonotype was recorded a few times. CDR3: CATSGGRLGFEQFF. The CDR3 DNA is TGTGCCACCAGCGGGGGCCGGTTAGGGTTCGAGCAGTTCTTC. The gene calls are TRBV15 and TRBJ2-1; maybe TRBD1 (6 bases). V shed 5 bases and J shed 10 bases, with 18 bases lying between them. The CDR3 sequence is 14 residues long. Germline V gives CDR1 LNHNV, CDR2 YYDKDF (reference sequence).

This clonotype was counted only a few times. V usage is TRBV19 and J usage is TRBJ2-7, with no clear D. The CDR3 runs 17 residues. Deletions cut 1 base from V and 4 bases from J, with 20 bases between. Germline loops: CDR1 LNHDA, CDR2 SQIVND (reference sequence). CDR3 residues: CASSIGGRQPRGYEQYV. In nucleotides, the CDR3 is TGTGCCAGTAGTATAGGAGGCAGACAACCCCGAGGATACGAGCAGTACGTC.

In its sample, this clonotype was seen a few times. The rearrangement links TRBV10-3 to TRBJ1-1; tentatively, D is TRBD1 (6 bases). This CDR3 region has 16 residues. Germline V gives CDR1 ENHRY, CDR2 SYGVKD. Trimming stripped 6 bases from V and 0 bases from J, with 17 bases between. CDR3 sequence: CAISGQTPNLNTEAFF. CDR3 DNA: TGTGCCATCAGCGGACAGACCCCTAACTTGAACACTGAAGCTTTCTTT.

This clonotype was observed a few times. An end of the junction does not agree with germline; a read error may underlie this. The V gene is TRBV12-3 or TRBV12-4, the J gene TRBJ2-3; 12 bases agree with TRBD2. This CDR3 is 18 amino acids long. CDR3 sequence: CTSSQTSGGPSSTDTQYF. CDR3 DNA sequence: TGTACCAGCAGTCAGACTAGCGGGGGCCCGTCTAGCACAGATACGCAGTATTTT.

This chain uses TRBV5-5 with TRBJ1-5, with 8 bases matching TRBD1. The germline V gene encodes CDR1 SGHKS and CDR2 YYEKEE (reference sequence). Trimming at V came to 1 base and at J to 0 bases, leaving 6 bases not matched to a gene. The CDR3 contains 17 residues. Written as DNA, the CDR3 is TGTGCCAGCAGCTTGACCGGGACAGGTCATAGCAATCAGCCCCAGCATTTT. Residues: CASSLTGTGHSNQPQHF.

The sample holds many counts of this clonotype. This chain uses TRBV6-2 or TRBV6-3 with TRBJ1-2; D is ambiguous. The CDR3 is 14 amino acids. V shed 4 bases and J shed 5 bases, with 14 bases lying between them. Germline V gene lookup returns CDR1 MNHEY and CDR2 SVGEGT. In DNA form, the CDR3 reads TGTGCCAGCAGTTCGACCTTGACGGCTTATGGCTACACCTTC. Amino acids: CASSSTLTAYGYTF.

The rearrangement uses TRBV3-1 and TRBJ2-3; 7 positions agree with TRBD2. The CDR3 length is 18 residues. Germline V gene data show CDR1 as LGHDT and CDR2 as YNNKEL (reference sequence). Losses at the gene ends were 2 bases for V and 0 bases for J; bases not matched to a gene: 11. The CDR3 sequence is CASSQPLTSAGSTDTQYF. Here the CDR3 DNA reads TGTGCCAGCAGCCAACCCTTGACCTCAGCGGGGAGCACAGATACGCAGTATTTT.

The chain recombines TRBV5-1 with TRBJ2-6, with D maybe TRBD1 (5 bases). Between the trimmed V and J ends, which lost 7 bases and 2 bases, there was a span of 19 bases. This CDR3 spans 17 amino acids. Germline V gives CDR1 SGHRS, CDR2 YFSETQ. The DNA of the CDR3 is TGCGCCAGCGGACCTACCAGGGTATCGGCTGGGGCCAACGTCCTGACTTTC. Its translation is CASGPTRVSAGANVLTF. The full variable domain, with the rest looked up from reference TRBV5-1 and TRBJ2-6, is KAGVTQTPRYLIKTRGQQVTLSCSPISGHRSVSWYQQTPGQGLQFLFEYFSETQRNKGNFPGRFSGRQFSNSRSEMNVSTLELGDSALYLCASGPTRVSAGANVLTFGAGSRLTVL.

This chain connects TRBV5-1 to TRBJ2-7; no definite D call. Germline V gives CDR1 SGHRS, CDR2 YFSETQ. Trimming left V 1 base short and J 6 bases short, with 14 bases between. This CDR3 is 14 amino acids long. This CDR3 is CASSLNYGVVEQYF. The CDR3 region has the DNA TGCGCCAGCAGCTTGAATTATGGGGTCGTCGAGCAGTACTTC.

The chain uses TRBV7-3 and TRBJ2-1; weak D call: TRBD2 (5 bases). The ends were cut back, 1 base at V and 5 bases at J, with 12 bases in the middle. The CDR3 totals 15 residues. Germline V lookup: CDR1 SGHTA, CDR2 FQGTGA. CDR3 residues: CASSLNPSGDNEQFF. The CDR3 nucleotides read TGTGCCAGCAGCTTAAATCCCAGCGGCGACAATGAGCAGTTCTTC.

V and J are TRBV29-1 and TRBJ2-7, with a possible D match to TRBD1 (6 bases). Looked up from germline, CDR1 is SQVTM and CDR2 is ANQGSEA. This CDR3 is 14 amino acids long. V gave up 1 base and J gave up 3 bases, with 13 bases separating them. The CDR3, as DNA: TGCAGCGTTGAAGGGGCGGACAGCAACTACGAGCAGTACTTC. Encoded protein: CSVEGADSNYEQYF.

This clonotype came up a few times. J is TRBJ1-5 and V is TRBV28; 9 bases are shared with TRBD1. Looked up from germline, CDR1 is MDHEN and CDR2 is SYDVKM. V was pared by 8 bases and J by 4 bases, with 6 bases of the junction left unmatched. The CDR3 sequence is 14 residues long. DNA for the CDR3: TGTGCCAGCGGGGGACAGGGAGGAAATCAGCCCCAGCATTTT. Its translation: CASGGQGGNQPQHF.

There are a few counts of this clonotype. The V call is TRBV10-3, the J call TRBJ2-5, with 9 bases aligning to TRBD2. The V gene end was trimmed by 4 bases and the J gene end by 2 bases; junction bases not matched to a gene: 11. CDR1 and CDR2 (germline): ENHRY, SYGVKD. There are 17 residues in the CDR3. In DNA form, the CDR3 reads TGTGCCATCAGTGTAGGTGGGCTAGCGGGAATGCAAGAGACCCAGTACTTC. The encoded protein is CAISVGGLAGMQETQYF.

The V gene is TRBV10-3, the J gene TRBJ1-1; a possible D gene is TRBD1 (5 bases). Trimming took off 10 bases at V and 6 bases at J, with 21 bases between the two ends. The germline V gene has CDR1 ENHRY and CDR2 SYGVKD. The CDR3 extends over 14 amino acids. CDR3 residues: CATTTAGGGPEAFF. CDR3 nucleotides: TGTGCCACCACGACTGCCGGTGGGGGTCCTGAAGCTTTCTTT.

At least ten counts were recorded for this clonotype. The chain employs TRBV7-9 and TRBJ2-2; no reliable D call. The length of the CDR3 is 9 residues. V was shortened by 9 bases and J by 6 bases, with 2 bases between the two germline ends. Germline values: CDR1 SEHNR, CDR2 FQNEAQ (reference sequence). CDR3 amino acids: CASAGELFF. For the CDR3, the DNA is TGTGCCAGTGCCGGGGAGCTGTTTTTT.

The gene calls are TRBV4-1 and TRBJ1-2; the D is unclear. Germline-derived CDR1 and CDR2 are MGHRA and YSYEKL. V lost 1 base and J 3 bases, leaving 15 bases between the germline ends. There are 16 residues in the CDR3. CDR3 sequence reads: CASSQAWLQKDYGYTF. The CDR3 coding sequence is TGCGCCAGCAGCCAAGCGTGGCTCCAGAAGGACTATGGCTACACCTTC.

This clonotype was counted between two and nine times. The genes are TRBV7-9 and TRBJ1-1; D gene uncertain. The germline V gene encodes CDR1 SEHNR and CDR2 FQNEAQ (reference sequence). CDR3 length: 15 residues. Trimming shortened V by 4 bases and J by 1 base, and 13 bases separated the two germline ends. The DNA of the CDR3 is TGTGCCAGCAGCTCAATAGGGTACGAGAACACTGAAGCTTTCTTT. It encodes CASSSIGYENTEAFF.

The rearrangement joins TRBV6-4 to TRBJ2-5; D ambiguous. CDR1 is MRHNA and CDR2 is SNTAGT in the germline V gene. The CDR3 consists of 14 residues. Trimming cost V 1 base and J 1 base, with 7 bases left between them. The CDR3 DNA is TGTGCCAGCAGTGACTTTGGGTCCCAAGAGACCCAGTACTTC. It codes for CASSDFGSQETQYF.

In regard to this clonotype: This CDR3 fails to terminate in the conserved phenylalanine or tryptophan, so it likely reflects a read error. No DNA is shown, since the ends of the CDR3 on it are uncertain; the CDR3 is the one TCRdb lists. This rearrangement joins TRBV12-3 or TRBV12-4 to TRBJ1-2; the D call TRBD1 from the table was never checked on the DNA. The CDR3 spans 11 residues, counting both ends. CDR3 region: CASSLGTGFFY.

The chain is built from TRBV3-1 and TRBJ2-5; D is perhaps TRBD1 (6 bases). In germline, CDR1 is LGHDT, CDR2 YNNKEL (reference sequence). The CDR3 has 15 residues. V lost 3 bases, J lost 2 bases, and 13 bases lay in between. CDR3 amino acids: CASSQPGQSQETQYF. CDR3 in DNA: TGTGCCAGCAGCCAGCCGGGACAAAGTCAAGAGACCCAGTACTTC.

The chain uses TRBV15 and TRBJ2-5, with D hard to call. The CDR3 runs 15 residues. V lost 0 bases, J lost 9 bases, and 17 bases lay in between. Germline CDR1 and CDR2: LNHNV and YYDKDF (reference sequence). The CDR3 bases are TGTGCCACCAGCAGAGATCAACAGCTCTATCCGGCCCAGTACTTC. It codes for CATSRDQQLYPAQYF. Together with reference TRBV15 and TRBJ2-5, the CDR3 gives the full variable domain: DAMVIQNPRYQVTQFGKPVTLSCSQTLNHNVMYWYQQKSSQAPKLLFHYYDKDFNNEADTPDNFQSRRPNTSFCFLDIRSPGLGDTAMYLCATSRDQQLYPAQYFGPGTRLLVL.

This clonotype was seen a single time. The chain links TRBV12-3 or TRBV12-4 to TRBJ2-1; 9 bases map to TRBD2. This CDR3 is built from 14 residues. V lost 4 bases to trimming and J lost 6 bases; unmatched junction nucleotides: 4. CDR3 in amino acids: CASSYGLAPNEQFF. The DNA of the CDR3 is TGTGCCAGCAGTTACGGACTAGCGCCCAATGAGCAGTTCTTC.

This chain uses TRBV5-1 with TRBJ2-1; 10 bases agree with TRBD2. CDR1 is SGHRS and CDR2 is YFSETQ in the germline V gene. Trimming at V came to 4 bases and at J to 3 bases, leaving 4 bases not matched to a gene. The CDR3 consists of 15 residues. The CDR3: CASSQIAGGYNEQFF. The CDR3 DNA reads as TGCGCCAGCAGCCAGATAGCGGGGGGCTACAATGAGCAGTTCTTC.

The table lists this clonotype with a few counts. The chain links TRBV5-1 to TRBJ2-3; tentatively, D is TRBD1 (6 bases). This CDR3 has 13 residues. Germline CDR1 is SGHRS and CDR2 is YFSETQ. V was trimmed by 9 bases and J by 6 bases, leaving 17 bases between them. CDR3 protein: CATGMGASDTQYF. The CDR3 DNA reads as TGCGCCACCGGAATGGGGGCATCGGATACGCAGTATTTT.

This clonotype has more than one count but fewer than ten. The chain employs TRBV4-1 and TRBJ2-1, with no clear D. The CDR3 has 17 amino acids. Trimming pared 4 bases from V and 6 bases from J, leaving 22 bases between. CDR1 MGHRA and CDR2 YSYEKL come from the germline V gene. The CDR3 DNA reads as TGCGCCAGCAGCCCTATAATACCGGTACCAACCTTCAATGAGCAGTTCTTC. Protein sequence: CASSPIIPVPTFNEQFF.

The V gene is TRBV5-4, the J gene TRBJ1-6, with D hard to call. The CDR3 has 14 amino acids. Trimming stripped 0 bases from V and 9 bases from J, with 10 bases between. The germline V gene has CDR1 SGHNT and CDR2 YYREEE (reference sequence). Written as DNA, the CDR3 is TGTGCCAGCAGCTTGGGGACGGACCCTTCACCCCTCCACTTT. Amino acids: CASSLGTDPSPLHF.

The rearrangement uses TRBV5-1 and TRBJ1-1; 9 bases are a match to TRBD1. Per the germline V gene, CDR1 is SGHRS and CDR2 is YFSETQ. The CDR3 is 14 residues long. The ends lost 4 bases at V and 4 bases at J; junction bases unmatched: 5. CDR3 in DNA: TGCGCCAGCAGCATAGGACAGGGGAGCACTGAAGCTTTCTTT. Encoded protein: CASSIGQGSTEAFF.

This clonotype was seen a handful of times. The rearrangement joins TRBV9 to TRBJ2-1; 10 nucleotides agree with TRBD2. The CDR3 has 16 residues. J lost 4 bases, V lost 4 bases, and 8 bases had no gene match. Germline CDR1 and CDR2: SGDLS and YYNGEE. CDR3 in amino acids: CASSPETSGAYNEQFF. CDR3 nucleotides: TGTGCCAGCAGCCCTGAAACTAGCGGGGCGTACAATGAGCAGTTCTTC.

The V and J genes are TRBV3-1 and TRBJ2-7, with TRBD2 matching 7 bases. CDR3 length: 17 amino acids. Germline V gene data show CDR1 as LGHDT and CDR2 as YNNKEL (reference sequence). The V and J ends lost 7 bases and 2 bases, in that order; junction bases with no gene match: 17. This CDR3 is CASTKDSAGVGAYEQYF. The CDR3 DNA follows: TGTGCCAGCACCAAAGACTCTGCGGGGGTTGGTGCCTACGAGCAGTACTTC.

This clonotype showed up just a few times. The chain recombines TRBV9 with TRBJ1-6; D unresolved. With 2 bases removed from V and 12 bases from J, the gap between germline ends came to 9 bases. The CDR3 length is 12 residues. Germline V lookup: CDR1 SGDLS, CDR2 YYNGEE. For the CDR3, the DNA is TGTGCCAGCAGCGTCCCTCGGGGACCCCTCCACTTT. Translation gives CASSVPRGPLHF.